These 21 T cell receptor beta chains originate from one sample sequenced in a study of blood T cell repertoires in COVID-19. Assay: immunoSEQ multiplex PCR; the TCRdb copy retains only in-frame clones and omits some. This table holds tens of thousands of clones, 85% found once. The sample taken for sequencing was peripheral blood. These receptors all stem from a man aged 80 or over with acute or convalescent COVID-19.

The chain is built from TRBV7-3 and TRBJ2-5, with D maybe TRBD1 (6 bases). V lost 4 bases, J lost 4 bases, and 13 bases lay in between. Germline values: CDR1 SGHTA, CDR2 FQGTGA. CDR3 size: 14 residues. The CDR3 loop is CASSSTGPPETQYF. For the CDR3, the DNA is TGTGCCAGCAGCTCCACAGGGCCCCCAGAGACCCAGTACTTC.

This chain connects TRBV11-2 to TRBJ2-2; TRBD2 matches 10 bases. J was trimmed by 4 bases and V by 4 bases; bases with no gene match: 6. In germline, CDR1 is SGHAT, CDR2 FQNNGV. This CDR3 has 16 residues. The CDR3 DNA sequence: TGTGCCAGCAGCTCAACTAGCGGGACAATCACCGGGGAGCTGTTTTTT. The encoded protein is CASSSTSGTITGELFF.

The chain combines TRBV15 with TRBJ2-7; 8 nucleotides match TRBD2. J was trimmed by 0 bases and V by 3 bases; bases with no gene match: 19. The CDR3 length is 20 residues. The V gene's germline CDR1 is LNHNV and CDR2 YYDKDF (reference sequence). The CDR3 loop is CATSSDPGGLVAGPSYEQYF. The CDR3 DNA reads TGTGCCACCAGCAGTGATCCGGGGGGTCTGGTAGCGGGACCCTCCTACGAGCAGTACTTC.

The genes are TRBV15 and TRBJ2-5; D possibly corresponds to TRBD2 (5 bases). The CDR3 totals 13 residues. CDR1 and CDR2 from the germline V gene are LNHNV and YYDKDF (reference sequence). Trimming left V 8 bases short and J 5 bases short, with 15 bases between. The CDR3 region has the DNA TGTGCCACCCGACGGGATATGGATGAGACCCAGTACTTC. Translating gives CATRRDMDETQYF.

The chain links TRBV9 to TRBJ1-1; D unresolved. CDR3 size: 14 residues. Trimming took 0 bases from V and 2 from J, leaving 8 bases between them. Germline V gene lookup returns CDR1 SGDLS and CDR2 YYNGEE. CDR3 amino acids: CASSVELFNTEAFF. CDR3 DNA sequence: TGTGCCAGCAGCGTAGAACTTTTTAACACTGAAGCTTTCTTT. Looking up the rest from reference TRBV9 and TRBJ1-1 gives the full variable domain: DSGVTQTPKHLITATGQRVTLRCSPRSGDLSVYWYQQSLDQGLQFLIQYYNGEERAKGNILERFSAQQFPDLHSELNLSSLELGDSALYFCASSVELFNTEAFFGQGTRLTVV.

The chain couples TRBV5-6 to TRBJ2-3; D is unresolved. The CDR3 contains 12 residues. Germline V CDR1 and CDR2: SGHDT, YYEEEE. Trimming pared 2 bases from V and 4 bases from J, leaving 5 bases between. The chain's CDR3 is CASSFNSDTQYF. The DNA of the CDR3 is TGTGCCAGCAGCTTTAACTCAGATACGCAGTATTTT.

The chain has TRBV28 and TRBJ1-6, with D perhaps TRBD1 (5 bases). CDR1 is MDHEN, CDR2 SYDVKM, per germline. The CDR3 is made up of 11 amino acids. V lost 8 bases, J lost 14 bases, and 13 bases lay in between. This chain's CDR3 is CASVTGGALHF. As DNA, the CDR3 is TGTGCCAGCGTAACAGGAGGGGCCCTCCACTTT. Supplemented by reference TRBV28 and TRBJ1-6, the full variable domain reads DVKVTQSSRYLVKRTGEKVFLECVQDMDHENMFWYRQDPGLGLRLIYFSYDVKMKEKGDIPEGYSVSREKKERFSLILESASTNQTSMYLCASVTGGALHFGNGTRLTVT.

V is TRBV7-2 and J is TRBJ1-2; 8 nucleotides agree with TRBD1. The V gene's germline CDR1 is SGHTA and CDR2 FQGNSA. V lost 5 bases and J lost 10; bases outside the gene matches: 6. The CDR3 loop spans 12 amino acids. In nucleotides, the CDR3 is TGTGCCAGCAGCCAGACAGGGGATGACTACACCTTC. Encoded protein: CASSQTGDDYTF.

The rearrangement joins TRBV19 to TRBJ2-1; a possible D gene is TRBD2 (5 bases). CDR1 is LNHDA and CDR2 is SQIVND in the germline V gene (reference sequence). The CDR3 is made up of 15 amino acids. V shed 5 bases and J shed 6 bases, with 17 bases lying between them. The CDR3 is CASSVNRDLPNEQFF. The CDR3 region has the DNA TGTGCCAGTAGTGTGAACCGGGATCTACCCAATGAGCAGTTCTTC. The full variable domain, with the rest looked up from reference TRBV19 and TRBJ2-1, is DGGITQSPKYLFRKEGQNVTLSCEQNLNHDAMYWYRQDPGQGLRLIYYSQIVNDFQKGDIAEGYSVSREKKESFPLTVTSAQKNPTAFYLCASSVNRDLPNEQFFGPGTRLTVL.

V and J are TRBV4-3 and TRBJ2-7; TRBD1 is a possible D gene (5 bases). Germline V gives CDR1 LGHNA, CDR2 YSLEER. The CDR3 has 15 residues. Trimming left V 1 base short and J 1 base short, with 11 bases between. In nucleotides, the CDR3 is TGCGCCAGCAGCCAAGGAAGAGACAGTTCCTACGAGCAGTACTTC. Protein product: CASSQGRDSSYEQYF.

The chain recombines TRBV7-9 with TRBJ1-5; D call uncertain. Germline assignment: CDR1 SEHNR and CDR2 FQNEAQ (reference sequence). The germline V and J ends were trimmed by 8 bases and 0 bases, with 11 bases remaining between them. This CDR3 region has 14 residues. The CDR3 nucleotides read TGTGCCAGCCGAGGTGACCATAGCAATCAGCCCCAGCATTTT. The encoded protein is CASRGDHSNQPQHF.

This rearrangement joins TRBV28 to TRBJ2-7, with 9 bases identical to TRBD1. This CDR3 spans 16 amino acids. Germline values: CDR1 MDHEN, CDR2 SYDVKM. The J segment lost 2 bases and the V segment lost 4 bases, leaving 9 bases of the junction unmatched. CDR3 sequence (DNA): TGTGCCAGCAGTTCTATGTCCGGGACAGGGACCTACGAGCAGTACTTC. It is translated as CASSSMSGTGTYEQYF.

The chain uses TRBV9 and TRBJ1-2, with no clear D. CDR1 SGDLS and CDR2 YYNGEE come from the germline V gene. The CDR3 runs 15 residues. Trimming left V 0 bases short and J 4 bases short, with 13 bases between. CDR3 sequence reads: CASSVEQTSGYGYTF. CDR3 coding DNA: TGTGCCAGCAGCGTAGAACAGACGTCTGGCTATGGCTACACCTTC.

This rearrangement joins TRBV7-8 to TRBJ1-6; 7 nucleotides agree with TRBD1. The J segment lost 4 bases and the V segment lost 4 bases, leaving 1 base of the junction unmatched. This CDR3 comprises 14 residues. CDR1 and CDR2 from the germline V gene are SGHVS and FQNEAQ. In DNA form, the CDR3 reads TGTGCCAGCAGCTCGGGACAGTATAATTCACCCCTCCACTTT. The encoded protein is CASSSGQYNSPLHF.

The chain uses TRBV9 and TRBJ2-7; TRBD1 is a possible D gene (5 bases). The CDR3 is 16 amino acids. Between the trimmed V and J ends, which lost 3 bases and 6 bases, there was a span of 22 bases. The germline V gene encodes CDR1 SGDLS and CDR2 YYNGEE. In DNA, the CDR3 is TGTGCCAGCAGCGGATCTAGGACACCCAACCATGGCGAGCAGTACTTC. Translating it yields CASSGSRTPNHGEQYF.

V gene TRBV14 combines with J gene TRBJ2-1, with TRBD2 matching 8 bases. Germline CDR1 is SGHDN and CDR2 is FVKESK. There are 17 residues in the CDR3. The trim removed 0 bases at V and 0 bases at J, leaving 4 bases unmatched. The CDR3 loop is CASSQDRGGSSYNEQFF. In nucleotides, the CDR3 is TGTGCCAGCAGCCAAGATCGGGGGGGGAGCTCCTACAATGAGCAGTTCTTC. Together with reference TRBV14 and TRBJ2-1, the CDR3 gives the full variable domain: EAGVTQFPSHSVIEKGQTVTLRCDPISGHDNLYWYRRVMGKEIKFLLHFVKESKQDESGMPNNRFLAERTGGTYSTLKVQPAELEDSGVYFCASSQDRGGSSYNEQFFGPGTRLTVL.

The V and J genes are TRBV30 and TRBJ2-7; unclear D gene. CDR1 and CDR2 from the germline V gene are GTSNPN and SVGIG (reference sequence). This CDR3 region has 15 residues. Trimming took off 0 bases at V and 0 bases at J, with 12 bases between the two ends. This CDR3 is CAWSVGSHSSYEQYF. CDR3 DNA sequence: TGTGCCTGGAGTGTGGGCAGCCATTCCTCCTACGAGCAGTACTTC.

The sample holds one count of this clone. The chain combines TRBV14 with TRBJ1-6, with 8 bases lining up with TRBD1. V shed 3 bases and J 8 bases; nucleotides not matched to a gene: 6. This CDR3 is built from 15 residues. Germline V CDR1 and CDR2: SGHDN, FVKESK. For the CDR3, the DNA is TGTGCCAGCAGCCACCGGACAGGGTGGGATTCACCCCTCCACTTT. It translates to CASSHRTGWDSPLHF. The full variable domain, in which reference TRBV14 and TRBJ1-6 provide the parts outside the CDR3, is EAGVTQFPSHSVIEKGQTVTLRCDPISGHDNLYWYRRVMGKEIKFLLHFVKESKQDESGMPNNRFLAERTGGTYSTLKVQPAELEDSGVYFCASSHRTGWDSPLHFGNGTRLTVT.

The genes are TRBV5-4 and TRBJ1-1; 8 bases are shared with TRBD1. The V gene's germline CDR1 is SGHNT and CDR2 YYREEE (reference sequence). CDR3 size: 14 residues. J lost 6 bases, V lost 0 bases, and 4 bases had no gene match. CDR3 DNA: TGTGCCAGCAGCTTGGTGCAGGGGGCCGCTGAAGCTTTCTTT. Translated, it gives CASSLVQGAAEAFF. Filled out from reference TRBV5-4 and TRBJ1-1, the complete variable domain reads ETGVTQSPTHLIKTRGQQVTLRCSSQSGHNTVSWYQQALGQGPQFIFQYYREEENGRGNFPPRFSGLQFPNYSSELNVNALELDDSALYLCASSLVQGAAEAFFGQGTRLTVV.

This rearrangement joins TRBV25-1 to TRBJ2-5, with 8 bases that match TRBD1. J lost 3 bases, V lost 2 bases, and 2 bases had no gene match. The CDR3 is made up of 14 amino acids. The V gene's germline CDR1 is MGHDK and CDR2 SYGVNS. This CDR3 is CASSEGGQEETQYF. CDR3 nucleotide sequence: TGTGCCAGCAGTGAAGGGGGACAGGAAGAGACCCAGTACTTC.

Many counts were recorded for this clone. This chain connects TRBV30 to TRBJ2-1, with 11 nucleotides matching TRBD2. V lost 3 bases to trimming and J lost 6 bases; unmatched junction nucleotides: 7. Germline CDR1 GTSNPN, CDR2 SVGIG (reference sequence). The CDR3 runs to 15 residues. The CDR3 coding sequence is TGTGCCTGGAGCGTAGCGGGAGGGCCTGGCAATGAGCAGTTCTTC. Amino acids: CAWSVAGGPGNEQFF. Variable domain in full (rest from reference TRBV30 and TRBJ2-1): SQTIHQWPATLVQPVGSPLSLECTVEGTSNPNLYWYRQAAGRGLQLLFYSVGIGQISSEVPQNLSASRPQDRQFILSSKKLLLSDSGFYLCAWSVAGGPGNEQFFGPGTRLTVL.